This TCR beta chain is from a study of T cell responses to AZD1222 COVID-19 vaccine. V was clipped by 5 bases and J by 10 bases, with 9 bases between them. This CDR3 region has 12 residues. CDR1 and CDR2 from the germline V gene are ENHRY and SYGVKD. This clone has more than one count but fewer than ten. The antigen is undetermined. Study observations and caveats: Spike-specific TCR breadth and depth went up after people got two AZD1222 doses. Samples come after the peak T cell response, not at day 14.

Recipients boosted at about 4 weeks or about 12 weeks are pooled. Clones were read by immunoSEQ multiplex PCR, and TCRdb kept only the in-frame ones, dropping some. The sample lists 100,000 to 150,000 clones, about nine tenths occurring once. The sequences come from peripheral blood, collected 28 days after the second AZD1222 dose. The rearrangement uses TRBV10-3 and TRBJ1-6; D ambiguous. The sequence was obtained from an adult who received the AZD1222 COVID-19 vaccine. The CDR3 reads CAISFGGSPLHF. CDR3 coding DNA: TGTGCCATCAGTTTCGGTGGATCACCCCTCCACTTT.